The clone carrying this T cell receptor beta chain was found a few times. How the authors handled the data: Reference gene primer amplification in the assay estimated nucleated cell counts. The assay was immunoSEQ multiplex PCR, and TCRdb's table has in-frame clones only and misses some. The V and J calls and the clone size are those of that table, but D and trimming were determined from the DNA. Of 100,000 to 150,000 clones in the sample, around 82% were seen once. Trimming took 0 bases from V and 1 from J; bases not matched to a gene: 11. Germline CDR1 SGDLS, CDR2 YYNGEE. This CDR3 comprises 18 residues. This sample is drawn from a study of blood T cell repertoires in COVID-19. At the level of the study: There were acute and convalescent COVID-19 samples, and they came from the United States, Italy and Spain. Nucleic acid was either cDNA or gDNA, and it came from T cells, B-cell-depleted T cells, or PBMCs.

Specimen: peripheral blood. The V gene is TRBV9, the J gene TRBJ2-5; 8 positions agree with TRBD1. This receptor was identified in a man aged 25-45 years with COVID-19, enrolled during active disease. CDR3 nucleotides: TGTGCCAGCAGCGTAGCGACGGGTAGGGGGACAGGCCAAGAGACCCAGTACTTC. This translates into CASSVATGRGTGQETQYF.